These 21 T cell receptor beta chains originate from one sample sequenced in a study of shared clonotypes between healthy human individuals. TCRdb's copy holds only in-frame clones and misses some; the assay was immunoSEQ multiplex PCR. The sample lists over 2 million clones, 90% to 95% occurring once. The specimen was naive CD4+ T cells sorted from blood. Subset specified: CD45RA+ positively selected. Every receptor here comes from a man aged 18 to 29 in good health.

Worth noting for this clone: Other DNA variants within this sample encode the same CDR3. The genes are TRBV18 and TRBJ2-5; the D gene is possibly TRBD2 (5 bases). V lost 3 bases, J lost 4 bases, and 6 bases lay in between. Germline lookup yields CDR1 KGHSH and CDR2 LQKENI. The CDR3 has 12 amino acids. The CDR3 DNA is TGTGCCAGCTCACCGGGGAGAGAGACCCAGTACTTC. The encoded protein is CASSPGRETQYF. The full variable domain, its missing parts supplied by reference TRBV18 and TRBJ2-5, is NAGVMQNPRHLVRRRGQEARLRCSPMKGHSHVYWYRQLPEEGLKFMVYLQKENIIDESGMPKERFSAEFPKEGPSILRIQQVVRGDSAAYFCASSPGRETQYFGPGTRLLVL.

This chain links TRBV19 with TRBJ1-1; D is unclear. The CDR3 runs 17 residues. The germline V gene encodes CDR1 LNHDA and CDR2 SQIVND (reference sequence). V lost 5 bases and J 1 base, leaving 20 bases between the germline ends. The CDR3 here is CASSSLEPKNRNTEAFF. The CDR3 DNA reads as TGTGCCAGTAGTTCCCTCGAACCCAAGAACAGGAACACTGAAGCTTTCTTT.

As regards this clone: This specimen includes other DNA sequences encoding the same CDR3. This chain uses TRBV19 with TRBJ2-2; tentative D call: TRBD1 (6 bases). The ends were cut back, 4 bases at V and 1 base at J, with 7 bases in the middle. The CDR3 contains 14 residues. The germline V gene encodes CDR1 LNHDA and CDR2 SQIVND (reference sequence). The CDR3 here is CASSTGQNTGELFF. The CDR3 DNA reads TGTGCCAGTAGTACGGGACAGAACACCGGGGAGCTGTTTTTT.

As for this clone: Other DNA sequences in the same sample also yield this CDR3. This sequence joins TRBV5-1 and TRBJ2-7, with D possibly called TRBD1 or TRBD2 (5 bases each). CDR3 length equals 14 residues. Trimming pared 1 base from V and 2 bases from J, leaving 10 bases between. Germline CDR1 SGHRS, CDR2 YFSETQ. CDR3 sequence reads: CASSLRDGPYEQYF. The CDR3 DNA is TGCGCCAGCAGCTTGAGGGACGGTCCCTACGAGCAGTACTTC. The whole variable domain, remainder taken from reference TRBV5-1 and TRBJ2-7, is KAGVTQTPRYLIKTRGQQVTLSCSPISGHRSVSWYQQTPGQGLQFLFEYFSETQRNKGNFPGRFSGRQFSNSRSEMNVSTLELGDSALYLCASSLRDGPYEQYFGPGTRLTVT.

Turning to this clone: Given a much more abundant clone one base away, this may be a read error. Other DNA sequences of this sample code for an identical CDR3. The chain uses TRBV13 and TRBJ2-5, with unresolved D. Trimming stripped 5 bases from V and 2 bases from J, with 3 bases between. The CDR3 loop spans 11 amino acids. Germline CDR1 reads PRHDT; CDR2 reads FYEKMQ (reference sequence). CDR3 sequence reads: CASSRQETQYF. DNA of the CDR3: TGTGCCAGCAGCCGGCAAGAGACCCAGTACTTC.

This clone was detected once. J is TRBJ1-6 and V is TRBV27, with 8 bases identical to TRBD1. The CDR3 is made up of 17 amino acids. In germline, CDR1 is MNHEY, CDR2 SMNVEV (reference sequence). Trimming at V came to 5 bases and at J to 4 bases, leaving 10 bases not matched to a gene. In DNA form, the CDR3 reads TGTGCCAGCAGTCGAACAGTTACAGGGGGGTATAATTCACCCCTCCACTTT. It specifies CASSRTVTGGYNSPLHF.

CDR3 in amino acids: CAISGQGSTDTQYF. CDR3 coding DNA: TGTGCCATCAGTGGACAGGGTAGCACAGATACGCAGTATTTT. The rearrangement joins TRBV10-3 to TRBJ2-3, with TRBD1 identical over 7 bases. V was pared by 4 bases and J by 0 bases, with 1 base of the junction left unmatched. Germline CDR1 and CDR2: ENHRY and SYGVKD. This CDR3 contains 14 residues.

Note on this clone: Other DNA sequences of this sample code for an identical CDR3. J is TRBJ2-1 and V is TRBV2; D remains ambiguous. The V gene's germline CDR1 is SNHLY and CDR2 FYNNEI. CDR3 length: 11 residues. The V end was cut by 6 bases, the J end by 4 bases, with 4 bases between. The CDR3 here is CASSPYNEQFF. CDR3 in DNA: TGTGCCAGCAGCCCGTACAATGAGCAGTTCTTC. Full variable domain (remainder filled in from reference TRBV2 and TRBJ2-1): EPEVTQTPSHQVTQMGQEVILRCVPISNHLYFYWYRQILGQKVEFLVSFYNNEISEKSEIFDDQFSVERPDGSNFTLKIRSTKLEDSAMYFCASSPYNEQFFGPGTRLTVL.

V and J are TRBV4-3 and TRBJ2-3, with D uncertain. The CDR3 is made up of 13 amino acids. V was shortened by 4 bases and J by 7 bases, with 12 bases between the two germline ends. Germline CDR1 reads LGHNA; CDR2 reads YSLEER. CDR3 DNA sequence: TGCGCCAGCAGCCGTGAGATCGACTATACGCAGTATTTT. Amino acid sequence: CASSREIDYTQYF.

CDR3 DNA sequence: TGTGCCAGCATCTTGGTAGGCGTGAACACTGAAGCTTTCTTT. This encodes CASILVGVNTEAFF. The chain links TRBV6-6 to TRBJ1-1; D is ambiguous. CDR3 length equals 14 residues. Germline CDR1 is MNHNY and CDR2 is SVGAGI (reference sequence). V was clipped by 7 bases and J by 0 bases, with 12 bases between them.

This chain uses TRBV7-9 with TRBJ1-1, with D maybe TRBD1 (6 bases). V was trimmed by 3 bases and J by 3 bases, leaving 8 bases between them. Per the germline V gene, CDR1 is SEHNR and CDR2 is FQNEAQ (reference sequence). The CDR3 is 13 amino acids. The CDR3 region has the DNA TGTGCCAGCAGCTTGAAGGGGGACACTGAAGCTTTCTTT. It is translated as CASSLKGDTEAFF.

The chain has TRBV11-2 and TRBJ2-5; no firm D call. Trimming removed 1 base from V and 7 bases from J, with 10 bases in between. The CDR3 has 13 amino acids. The germline gives CDR1 SGHAT, CDR2 FQNNGV. The CDR3 loop is CASSLGSQVTQYF. In nucleotides, the CDR3 is TGTGCCAGCAGCTTAGGTTCGCAGGTGACCCAGTACTTC.

This chain uses TRBV18 with TRBJ1-5; D remains unclear. CDR1 is KGHSH, CDR2 LQKENI, per germline. V shed 2 bases and J shed 6 bases, with 11 bases lying between them. The CDR3 extends over 14 amino acids. The CDR3 loop is CASSPLSGSQPQHF. In DNA, the CDR3 is TGTGCCAGCTCACCATTGAGCGGCTCTCAGCCCCAGCATTTT.

The rearrangement links TRBV5-1 to TRBJ2-7, with a possible D match to TRBD1 (5 bases). Germline loops: CDR1 SGHRS, CDR2 YFSETQ. This CDR3 is built from 16 residues. The germline V and J ends were trimmed by 0 bases and 0 bases, with 13 bases remaining between them. CDR3 loop: CASSLGVDTNSYEQYF. The CDR3 DNA reads TGCGCCAGCAGCTTGGGTGTGGACACGAACTCCTACGAGCAGTACTTC.

The V gene is TRBV9, the J gene TRBJ2-2; D uncertain. The germline V gene has CDR1 SGDLS and CDR2 YYNGEE. V was clipped by 0 bases and J by 7 bases, with 10 bases between them. The CDR3 covers 14 residues. This chain's CDR3 is CASSVDASVGELFF. Here the CDR3 DNA reads TGTGCCAGCAGCGTAGATGCCTCCGTCGGGGAGCTGTTTTTT.

V is TRBV6-5 and J is TRBJ1-3; D may be TRBD1 (6 bases). The length of the CDR3 is 14 residues. CDR1 and CDR2 from the germline V gene are MNHEY and SVGAGI. Deletions cut 6 bases from V and 4 bases from J, with 13 bases between. CDR3 DNA: TGTGCCAGCAGACCAGGGGTTTTCGGAAACACCATATATTTT. Amino acid sequence: CASRPGVFGNTIYF.

The chain links TRBV5-4 to TRBJ1-2; tentative D call: TRBD1 (6 bases). Deletions cut 0 bases from V and 4 bases from J, with 10 bases between. This CDR3 spans 14 amino acids. Germline CDR1 is SGHNT and CDR2 is YYREEE (reference sequence). The CDR3, as DNA: TGTGCCAGCAGCTTGGAGGCAGGGGCCTATGGCTACACCTTC. This sequence encodes CASSLEAGAYGYTF.

The J gene is TRBJ2-7, the V gene TRBV6-1; tentatively, D is TRBD1 (5 bases). V lost 2 bases to trimming and J lost 0 bases, with 17 bases between them. Germline V gene lookup returns CDR1 MNHNS and CDR2 SASEGT. The CDR3 extends over 17 amino acids. CDR3 protein: CASSERQTLVGSYEQYF. CDR3 nucleotides: TGTGCCAGCAGTGAACGACAGACTCTGGTGGGCTCCTACGAGCAGTACTTC.

J is TRBJ2-3 and V is TRBV2, with TRBD1 matching over 9 bases. CDR3 length equals 16 residues. V was clipped by 2 bases and J by 5 bases; unmatched bases: 8. CDR1 and CDR2 from the germline V gene are SNHLY and FYNNEI. CDR3 DNA sequence: TGTGCCAGCAGTGAACCGGGACAGGGACGTAGAGATACGCAGTATTTT. Amino acid sequence: CASSEPGQGRRDTQYF.

DNA of the CDR3: TGTGCCAGCAGTGCGGACAGGGACGTTTACGAGCAGTACTTC. Amino acids: CASSADRDVYEQYF. The gene calls are TRBV6-1 and TRBJ2-7; 8 bases align to TRBD1. From germline, CDR1 is MNHNS and CDR2 SASEGT. Trimming cost V 4 bases and J 4 bases; bases outside gene matches: 6. CDR3 length: 14 amino acids.

V gene TRBV20-1 combines with J gene TRBJ2-1; TRBD2 is a possible D gene (6 bases). The V and J ends lost 6 bases and 10 bases respectively, with 13 bases between them. Germline V gene data show CDR1 as DFQATT and CDR2 as SNEGSKA (reference sequence). The CDR3 consists of 11 residues. CDR3 in DNA: TGCAGTGCGACTAGATATGGCGAGCAGTTCTTC. This encodes CSATRYGEQFF.